Here is one T cell receptor (beta chain) with its context. This specimen belongs to a study of blood T cell repertoires in COVID-19. Study as a whole: PBMCs, B-cell-depleted T cells, or T cells provided the cDNA or gDNA that made up the material.

Original handling: Quantification of nucleated cells was approximated via reference gene primer amplification. This table comes from immunoSEQ multiplex PCR, and its TCRdb copy is limited to in-frame clones, with some not included. Clonal size and the V and J genes are those of that table, whereas D and trimming came from the DNA. The data contain 150,000 to 200,000 clones, about 80% of them seen just once; the ten biggest clones take up about 2%. The sequence came from a woman older than 75 with acute or convalescent COVID-19. The sequencing sample was made of peripheral blood.

The CDR3 loop reads CASKLRDEQFF. CDR3 bases: TGTGCCAGCAAACTACGGGATGAGCAGTTCTTC. The chain joins TRBV12-3 or TRBV12-4 to TRBJ2-1; D call uncertain. The CDR3 is 11 amino acids. V dropped 7 bases and J dropped 8 bases, with 9 bases sitting between them.